This passage covers 10 T cell receptor beta chains from one sample sequenced in a study of monozygotic twins with inflammatory bowel disease (dated by TCRdb to about 2019). Libraries were made using 5' RACE. The reads were generated on an Illumina HiSeq 2500. Reprocessed by TCRdb, the reads give a single entry per CDR3 protein sequence, without DNA. The sample has 200,000 to 250,000 distinct CDR3 sequences on record. The ten largest clones represent roughly 7.1% of the sample. The sample comprised blood. The receptors were gathered from a human donor with ulcerative colitis or Crohn's disease, or a healthy co-twin of an affected twin (not recorded which).

The chain employs TRBV7-2 and TRBJ1-2; the D call from TCRdb, TRBD1, cannot be confirmed without DNA. The CDR3 covers 16 residues. Per the germline V gene, CDR1 is SGHTA and CDR2 is FQGNSA. CDR3 sequence reads: CASSLARPGVRGGYTF.

J is TRBJ1-5 and V is TRBV30; the D gene TCRdb calls, TRBD1, cannot be checked with no DNA. The CDR3 runs 14 residues. Germline assignment: CDR1 GTSNPN and CDR2 SVGIG (reference sequence). The CDR3 protein is CAWRGTGPNQPQHF.

The chain is built from TRBV9 and TRBJ2-1; TCRdb reports TRBD1, a call that lacks DNA to check it against. This CDR3 has 16 residues. Germline V lookup: CDR1 SGDLS, CDR2 YYNGEE. The CDR3 is CASSSTGTGFANEQFF.

This chain links TRBV12-3 or TRBV12-4 with TRBJ1-5; without DNA, the TCRdb call of TRBD1 cannot be checked. The CDR3 covers 13 residues. CDR3: CASRTGGDQPQHF.

This chain uses TRBV29-1 with TRBJ1-1. The germline V gene encodes CDR1 SQVTM and CDR2 ANQGSEA. The CDR3 is 11 amino acids. CDR3 sequence reads: CSVESSTEAFF.

The rearrangement joins TRBV29-1 to TRBJ2-5; the D gene TCRdb calls, TRBD1, cannot be checked with no DNA. Germline assignment: CDR1 SQVTM and CDR2 ANQGSEA. The CDR3 extends over 14 amino acids. The CDR3 protein is CSVEAPGSRETQYF.

V gene TRBV19 combines with J gene TRBJ1-3. CDR1 is LNHDA and CDR2 is SQIVND in the germline V gene (reference sequence). The length of the CDR3 is 14 residues. The CDR3 protein is CASSRRISGNTIYF.

The chain couples TRBV28 to TRBJ1-3; TCRdb picks TRBD1, but there is no DNA to check that call. CDR3 size: 15 residues. CDR1 and CDR2 (germline): MDHEN, SYDVKM. CDR3: CASSAPGTGTNTIYF.

The chain couples TRBV5-1 to TRBJ2-1; checking the TCRdb D call of TRBD2 is not possible without DNA. The germline CDR1 and CDR2 sequences are SGHRS and YFSETQ. The CDR3 is 19 amino acids. The CDR3: CASSLDPSGTSVANNEQFF. Full variable domain (outside the CDR3, taken from reference TRBV5-1 and TRBJ2-1): KAGVTQTPRYLIKTRGQQVTLSCSPISGHRSVSWYQQTPGQGLQFLFEYFSETQRNKGNFPGRFSGRQFSNSRSEMNVSTLELGDSALYLCASSLDPSGTSVANNEQFFGPGTRLTVL.

This chain connects TRBV6-1 to TRBJ2-7; TCRdb returns TRBD1, unconfirmable since there is no DNA. Germline values: CDR1 MNHNS, CDR2 SASEGT. CDR3 length: 17 residues. Here the CDR3 reads CASSEGGSLGDSYEQYF.